Shown below are 19 T cell receptor beta chains from a single sample sequenced in a study of preoperative IRX-2 immunotherapy in early breast cancer. Assay: immunoSEQ multiplex PCR; the TCRdb copy retains only in-frame clones and omits some. The sample records 95,000 to 100,000 clones, roughly 89% being singletons. Described treatment: preoperative locoregional IRX-2 cytokine immunotherapy. The starting material was tumor tissue, obtained after IRX-2 immunotherapy. Every receptor here comes from a human donor with breast cancer.

The chain uses TRBV28 and TRBJ2-2; D is ambiguous. Trimming pared 5 bases from V and 1 base from J, leaving 5 bases between. CDR1 and CDR2 from the germline V gene are MDHEN and SYDVKM. CDR3 length: 13 residues. Here the CDR3 DNA reads TGTGCCAGCAGTATTGTGAACACCGGGGAGCTGTTTTTT. Amino acids: CASSIVNTGELFF. Complete variable domain (other parts from reference TRBV28 and TRBJ2-2): DVKVTQSSRYLVKRTGEKVFLECVQDMDHENMFWYRQDPGLGLRLIYFSYDVKMKEKGDIPEGYSVSREKKERFSLILESASTNQTSMYLCASSIVNTGELFFGEGSRLTVL.

The rearrangement links TRBV28 to TRBJ1-3; TRBD1 might be the D (6 bases). V was shortened by 7 bases and J by 5 bases, with 21 bases between the two germline ends. This CDR3 spans 16 amino acids. CDR1 is MDHEN, CDR2 SYDVKM, per germline. CDR3 sequence: CASTPHQTGARNTIYF. Written as DNA, the CDR3 is TGTGCCAGCACCCCTCACCAGACGGGGGCTCGAAACACCATATATTTT.

The J gene is TRBJ2-5, the V gene TRBV30; weak D call: TRBD1 (5 bases). The V gene's germline CDR1 is GTSNPN and CDR2 SVGIG (reference sequence). The CDR3 sequence is 14 residues long. The ends were cut back, 1 base at V and 3 bases at J, with 12 bases in the middle. CDR3 DNA: TGTGCCTGGAGTGGGTCAAGGGGCGAAGAGACCCAGTACTTC. Amino acid sequence: CAWSGSRGEETQYF.

The rearrangement links TRBV5-1 to TRBJ2-3; 8 bases are a match to TRBD2. Germline-derived CDR1 and CDR2 are SGHRS and YFSETQ. Trimming took 1 base from V and 3 from J; bases not matched to a gene: 4. The CDR3 runs to 15 residues. The CDR3 loop reads CASSLTGRATDTQYF. The CDR3 nucleotides are TGCGCCAGCAGCTTGACCGGGAGGGCAACAGATACGCAGTATTTT.

This clone showed up just once. The chain uses TRBV6-7 and TRBJ1-2, with TRBD1 identical over 7 bases. TRBV6-7 is noted as an ORF with a role that remains uncertain. V was pared by 5 bases and J by 3 bases, with 3 bases of the junction left unmatched. CDR3 length equals 13 residues. The CDR3 nucleotides read TGTGCCAGCAGTACAGGGGAATACTATGGCTACACCTTC. Its translation: CASSTGEYYGYTF.

The J gene is TRBJ2-7, the V gene TRBV5-1; 8 bases fit TRBD1. Per the germline V gene, CDR1 is SGHRS and CDR2 is YFSETQ. The CDR3 is 15 residues long. V shed 4 bases and J 3 bases; nucleotides not matched to a gene: 9. The CDR3 spells CASSLRQGSHYEQYF. The CDR3 nucleotides read TGCGCCAGCAGCCTGAGACAGGGGTCCCACTACGAGCAGTACTTC.

This clone was counted only a few times. V and J are TRBV7-6 and TRBJ1-1; D not resolved. V was cut by 5 bases and J by 2 bases, with 12 bases left in between. This CDR3 has 14 amino acids. Germline assignment: CDR1 SGHVS and CDR2 FNYEAQ. For the CDR3, the DNA is TGTGCCAGCAGCCAGAGCCGAGAAAACACTGAAGCTTTCTTT. Translated: CASSQSRENTEAFF.

The chain combines TRBV14 with TRBJ2-5; 8 bases are shared with TRBD1. J was trimmed by 1 base and V by 1 base; bases with no gene match: 5. The CDR3 is made up of 16 amino acids. CDR1 and CDR2 from the germline V gene are SGHDN and FVKESK. In DNA form, the CDR3 reads TGTGCCAGCAGCCAAGGGACAGGGAACATCCAAGAGACCCAGTACTTC. This sequence encodes CASSQGTGNIQETQYF.

The chain couples TRBV11-3 to TRBJ1-3; D gene uncertain. Germline loops: CDR1 SGHNT, CDR2 YENEEA. The V and J ends lost 6 bases and 0 bases respectively, with 12 bases between them. The CDR3 spans 15 residues. The DNA for the CDR3 is TGTGCCAGCAGTAACGGGTTGTTCTCTGGAAACACCATATATTTT. Protein product: CASSNGLFSGNTIYF. The full variable domain, its missing parts supplied by reference TRBV11-3 and TRBJ1-3, is EAGVVQSPRYKIIEKKQPVAFWCNPISGHNTLYWYLQNLGQGPELLIRYENEEAVDDSQLPKDRFSAERLKGVDSTLKIQPAELGDSAVYLCASSNGLFSGNTIYFGEGSWLTVV.

The chain links TRBV19 to TRBJ1-1; D is unresolved. The CDR3 runs 14 residues. The V end was cut by 3 bases, the J end by 3 bases, with 11 bases between. In germline, CDR1 is LNHDA, CDR2 SQIVND (reference sequence). In DNA form, the CDR3 reads TGTGCCAGTAGTATCCCCGGGTCCCACACTGAAGCTTTCTTT. This encodes CASSIPGSHTEAFF.

The chain recombines TRBV5-1 with TRBJ2-1; a weak D match, TRBD2 (5 bases). Germline assignment: CDR1 SGHRS and CDR2 YFSETQ. Trimming stripped 3 bases from V and 7 bases from J, with 14 bases between. The CDR3 has 14 amino acids. The CDR3 nucleotides are TGCGCCAGCAGCTCCCGGGGTTTAGGTAATGAGCAGTTCTTC. Translation gives CASSSRGLGNEQFF.

Concerning this clone: At one end, the junction sequence differs from germline, possibly due to a read error. The chain recombines TRBV6-8 with TRBJ1-1, with D perhaps TRBD1 (5 bases). Germline V gives CDR1 MNHGY, CDR2 SAAAGT. The CDR3 runs 14 residues. The CDR3 coding sequence is TGTGCCATCAGTGGTTGGCAGGGAAACACTGAAGCTTTCTTT. This translates into CAISGWQGNTEAFF.

The CDR3 region is CASSLTAEREGLGEQFF. The CDR3 DNA reads as TGTGCCAGCAGCTTAACCGCAGAGCGGGAGGGCCTTGGGGAGCAGTTCTTC. J is TRBJ2-1 and V is TRBV11-3, with 10 bases aligning to TRBD2. Germline CDR1 reads SGHNT; CDR2 reads YENEEA. The CDR3 runs 17 residues. J gave up 10 bases and V 2 bases, and 14 bases lay outside the gene matches.

The rearrangement joins TRBV6-8 to TRBJ2-1, with a tentative D call TRBD1 (5 bases). The CDR3 is made up of 15 amino acids. Germline V lookup: CDR1 MNHGY, CDR2 SAAAGT. V was cut by 6 bases and J by 9 bases, with 21 bases left in between. The CDR3 nucleotides are TGTGCCAGCAGAAAAACCAGAGGCTCAGGGATTGAGCAGTTCTTC. This codes for CASRKTRGSGIEQFF.

Regarding this clone: This sample includes further DNA sequences coding for the same CDR3. V usage is TRBV18 and J usage is TRBJ2-3; D unresolved. With 3 bases removed from V and 0 bases from J, the gap between germline ends came to 1 base. Germline CDR1 is KGHSH and CDR2 is LQKENI. This CDR3 spans 12 amino acids. CDR3 sequence: CASSPSTDTQYF. The CDR3 nucleotides read TGTGCCAGCTCACCGAGCACAGATACGCAGTATTTT.

This clone turned up a few times. The chain couples TRBV6-8 to TRBJ1-5; D is uncertain. CDR1 MNHGY and CDR2 SAAAGT come from the germline V gene. V shed 6 bases and J shed 0 bases, with 12 bases lying between them. The CDR3 extends over 15 amino acids. The CDR3 nucleotides are TGTGCCAGCAGGAAGGCCATGTATAGCAATCAGCCCCAGCATTTT. It yields the protein CASRKAMYSNQPQHF.

The chain is built from TRBV7-1 and TRBJ2-7; D is unresolved. TRBV7-1 falls under the ORF class, with uncertain function. The CDR3 loop spans 13 amino acids. V dropped 6 bases and J dropped 4 bases, with 13 bases sitting between them. The DNA of the CDR3 is TGTGCCAGCAGGGATCCAATCCGGTACGAGCAGTACTTC. It is translated as CASRDPIRYEQYF.

In DNA, the CDR3 is TGCGCCAGCAGTGAGGACCCGGGGGTGTACAATGAGCAGTTCTTC. Translation gives CASSEDPGVYNEQFF. J is TRBJ2-1 and V is TRBV10-1; D is possibly TRBD2 (6 bases). The V and J ends lost 2 bases and 4 bases respectively, with 12 bases between them. CDR1 is WNHNN, CDR2 SYGVQD, per germline (reference sequence). This CDR3 has 15 amino acids.

V and J are TRBV6-8 and TRBJ1-5; tentatively, D is TRBD1 (5 bases). Germline CDR1 and CDR2: MNHGY and SAAAGT. The CDR3 covers 14 residues. V was cut by 6 bases and J by 4 bases, with 13 bases left in between. DNA for the CDR3: TGTGCCAGCAGGGTTTCAGGGTTGAATCAGCCCCAGCATTTT. Amino acids: CASRVSGLNQPQHF.